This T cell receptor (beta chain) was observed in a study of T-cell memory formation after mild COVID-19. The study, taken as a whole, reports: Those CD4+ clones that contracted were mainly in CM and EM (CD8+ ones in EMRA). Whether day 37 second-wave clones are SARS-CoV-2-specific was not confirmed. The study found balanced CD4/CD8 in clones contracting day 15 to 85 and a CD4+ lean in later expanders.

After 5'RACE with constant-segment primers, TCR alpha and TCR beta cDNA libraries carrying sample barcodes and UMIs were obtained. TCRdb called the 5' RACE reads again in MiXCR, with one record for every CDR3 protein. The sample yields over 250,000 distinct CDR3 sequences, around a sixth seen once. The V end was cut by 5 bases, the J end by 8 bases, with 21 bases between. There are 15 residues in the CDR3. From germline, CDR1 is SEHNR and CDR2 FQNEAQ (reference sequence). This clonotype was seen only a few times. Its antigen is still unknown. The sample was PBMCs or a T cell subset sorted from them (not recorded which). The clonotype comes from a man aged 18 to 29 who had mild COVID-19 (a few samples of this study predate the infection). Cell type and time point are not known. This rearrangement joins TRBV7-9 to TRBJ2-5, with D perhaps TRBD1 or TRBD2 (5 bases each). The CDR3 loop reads CASSPREGSWETQYF. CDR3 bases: TGTGCCAGCAGCCCACGTGAGGGGTCTTGGGAAACCCAGTACTTC.